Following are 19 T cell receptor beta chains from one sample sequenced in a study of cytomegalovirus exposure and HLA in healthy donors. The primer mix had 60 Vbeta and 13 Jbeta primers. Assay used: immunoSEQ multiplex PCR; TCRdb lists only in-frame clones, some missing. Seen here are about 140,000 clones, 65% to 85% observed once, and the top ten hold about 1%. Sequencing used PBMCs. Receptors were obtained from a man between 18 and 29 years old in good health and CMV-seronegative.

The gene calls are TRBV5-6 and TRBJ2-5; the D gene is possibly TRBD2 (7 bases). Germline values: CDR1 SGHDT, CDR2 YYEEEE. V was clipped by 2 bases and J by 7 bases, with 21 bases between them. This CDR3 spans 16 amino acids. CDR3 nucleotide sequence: TGTGCCAGCAGCTTCCCGGCGGGGGCGGGAGTGGGGACCCAGTACTTC. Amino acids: CASSFPAGAGVGTQYF.

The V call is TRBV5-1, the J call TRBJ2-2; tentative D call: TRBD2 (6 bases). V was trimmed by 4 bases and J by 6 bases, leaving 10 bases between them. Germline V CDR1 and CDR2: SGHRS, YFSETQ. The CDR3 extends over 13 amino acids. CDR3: CASSQPGAGELFF. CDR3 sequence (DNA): TGCGCCAGCAGCCAGCCGGGGGCCGGGGAGCTGTTTTTT.

CDR3 sequence (DNA): TGTGCCAGTAGCCTAACAGGGAGGGCTGGGGCCAACGTCCTGACTTTC. As protein: CASSLTGRAGANVLTF. The chain links TRBV19 to TRBJ2-6, with D maybe TRBD2 (7 bases). CDR3 length equals 16 residues. V lost 6 bases and J lost 2, with 14 bases in between. The germline gives CDR1 LNHDA, CDR2 SQIVND (reference sequence). Full variable domain (remainder filled in from reference TRBV19 and TRBJ2-6): DGGITQSPKYLFRKEGQNVTLSCEQNLNHDAMYWYRQDPGQGLRLIYYSQIVNDFQKGDIAEGYSVSREKKESFPLTVTSAQKNPTAFYLCASSLTGRAGANVLTFGAGSRLTVL.

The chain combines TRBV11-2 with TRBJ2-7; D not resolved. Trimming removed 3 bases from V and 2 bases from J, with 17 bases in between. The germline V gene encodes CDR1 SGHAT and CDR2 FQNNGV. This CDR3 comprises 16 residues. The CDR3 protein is CASSLVAAGPTYEQYF. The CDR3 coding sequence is TGTGCCAGCAGCTTGGTGGCCGCTGGCCCCACCTACGAGCAGTACTTC. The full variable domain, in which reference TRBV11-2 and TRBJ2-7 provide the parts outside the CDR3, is EAGVAQSPRYKIIEKRQSVAFWCNPISGHATLYWYQQILGQGPKLLIQFQNNGVVDDSQLPKDRFSAERLKGVDSTLKIQPAKLEDSAVYLCASSLVAAGPTYEQYFGPGTRLTVT.

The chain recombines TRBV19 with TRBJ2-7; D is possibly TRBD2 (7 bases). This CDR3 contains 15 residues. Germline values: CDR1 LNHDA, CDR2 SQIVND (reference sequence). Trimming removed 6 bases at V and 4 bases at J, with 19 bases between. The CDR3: CASSPARGGGYEQYF. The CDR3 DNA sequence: TGTGCCAGTAGCCCCGCTAGGGGGGGTGGATACGAGCAGTACTTC.

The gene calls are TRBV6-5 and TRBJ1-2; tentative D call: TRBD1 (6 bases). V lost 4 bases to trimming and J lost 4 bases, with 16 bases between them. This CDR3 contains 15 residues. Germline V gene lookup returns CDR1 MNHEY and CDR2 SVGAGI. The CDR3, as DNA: TGTGCCAGCAGTTCTATAATCCGGGACATCTATGGCTACACCTTC. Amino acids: CASSSIIRDIYGYTF.

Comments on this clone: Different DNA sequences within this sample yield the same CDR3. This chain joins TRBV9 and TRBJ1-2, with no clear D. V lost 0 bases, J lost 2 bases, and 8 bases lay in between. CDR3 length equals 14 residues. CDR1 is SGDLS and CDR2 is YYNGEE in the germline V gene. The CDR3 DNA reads TGTGCCAGCAGCGTAGATAGCGGAAACTATGGCTACACCTTC. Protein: CASSVDSGNYGYTF.

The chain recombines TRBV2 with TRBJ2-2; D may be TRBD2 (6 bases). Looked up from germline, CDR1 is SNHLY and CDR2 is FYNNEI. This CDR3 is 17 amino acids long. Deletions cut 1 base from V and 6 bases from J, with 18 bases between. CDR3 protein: CASSEGWRGRGAGELFF. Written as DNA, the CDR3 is TGTGCCAGCAGTGAAGGGTGGAGGGGACGAGGGGCCGGGGAGCTGTTTTTT.

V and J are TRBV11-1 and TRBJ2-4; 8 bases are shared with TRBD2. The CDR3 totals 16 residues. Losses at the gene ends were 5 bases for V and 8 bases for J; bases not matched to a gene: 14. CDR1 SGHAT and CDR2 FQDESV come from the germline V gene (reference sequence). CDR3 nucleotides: TGTGCCAGCAGCCCACCGGGGGGGCTTGGGGTAGACATTCAGTACTTC. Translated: CASSPPGGLGVDIQYF. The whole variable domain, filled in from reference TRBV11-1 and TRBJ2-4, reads EAEVAQSPRYKITEKSQAVAFWCDPISGHATLYWYRQILGQGPELLVQFQDESVVDDSQLPKDRFSAERLKGVDSTLKIQPAELGDSAMYLCASSPPGGLGVDIQYFGAGTRLSVL.

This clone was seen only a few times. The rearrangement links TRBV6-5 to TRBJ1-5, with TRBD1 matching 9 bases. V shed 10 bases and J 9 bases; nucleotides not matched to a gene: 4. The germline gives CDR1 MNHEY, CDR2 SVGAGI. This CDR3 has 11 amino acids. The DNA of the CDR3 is TGTGCCACCGGGACAGGGCGGCCCCAGCATTTT. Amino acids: CATGTGRPQHF.

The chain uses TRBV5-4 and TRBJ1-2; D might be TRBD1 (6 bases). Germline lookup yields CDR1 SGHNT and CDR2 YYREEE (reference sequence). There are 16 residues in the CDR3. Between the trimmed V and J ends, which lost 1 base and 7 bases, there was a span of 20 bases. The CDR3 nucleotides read TGTGCCAGCAGCTTGATACAGGGAGCTTTGCATGGTGGCTACACCTTC. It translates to CASSLIQGALHGGYTF.

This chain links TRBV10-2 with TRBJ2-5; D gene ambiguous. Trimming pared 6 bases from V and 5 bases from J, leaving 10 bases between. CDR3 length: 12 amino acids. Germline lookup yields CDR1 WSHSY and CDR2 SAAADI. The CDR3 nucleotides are TGCGCCAGCAGCTCAGTGATTGAGACCCAGTACTTC. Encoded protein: CASSSVIETQYF.

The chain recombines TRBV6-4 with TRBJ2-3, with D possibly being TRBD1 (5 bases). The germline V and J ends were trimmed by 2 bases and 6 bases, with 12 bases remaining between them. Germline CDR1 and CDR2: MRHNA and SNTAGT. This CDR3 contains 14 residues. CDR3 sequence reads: CASSDRGVSDTQYF. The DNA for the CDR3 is TGTGCCAGCAGTGACAGGGGCGTTTCGGATACGCAGTATTTT.

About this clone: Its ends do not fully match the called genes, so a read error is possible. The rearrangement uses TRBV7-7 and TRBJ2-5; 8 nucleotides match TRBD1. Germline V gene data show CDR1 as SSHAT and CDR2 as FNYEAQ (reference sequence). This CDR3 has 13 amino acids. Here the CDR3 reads CASSTDREKTQYF. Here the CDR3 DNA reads TGTGCTAGCAGCACGGACAGGGAGAAGACCCAGTACTTC.

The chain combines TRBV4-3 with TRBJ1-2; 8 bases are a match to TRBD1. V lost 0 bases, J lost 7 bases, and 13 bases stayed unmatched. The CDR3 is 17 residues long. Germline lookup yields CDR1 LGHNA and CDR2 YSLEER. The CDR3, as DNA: TGCGCCAGCAGCCAAGATAGGACAGGGAGTAGGGTTGGTGGCTACACCTTC. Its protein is CASSQDRTGSRVGGYTF.

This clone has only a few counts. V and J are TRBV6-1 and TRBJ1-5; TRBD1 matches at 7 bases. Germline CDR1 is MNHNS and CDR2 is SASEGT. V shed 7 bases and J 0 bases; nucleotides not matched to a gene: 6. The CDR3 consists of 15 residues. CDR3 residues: CASIGHRGSNQPQHF. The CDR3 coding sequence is TGTGCCAGCATCGGGCACAGGGGTAGCAATCAGCCCCAGCATTTT.

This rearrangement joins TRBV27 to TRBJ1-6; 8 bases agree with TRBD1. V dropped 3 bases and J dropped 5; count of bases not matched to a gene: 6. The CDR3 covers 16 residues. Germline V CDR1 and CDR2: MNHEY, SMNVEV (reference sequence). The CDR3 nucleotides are TGTGCCAGCAGTTTGAGACAGGGGATTCATAATTCACCCCTCCACTTT. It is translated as CASSLRQGIHNSPLHF.

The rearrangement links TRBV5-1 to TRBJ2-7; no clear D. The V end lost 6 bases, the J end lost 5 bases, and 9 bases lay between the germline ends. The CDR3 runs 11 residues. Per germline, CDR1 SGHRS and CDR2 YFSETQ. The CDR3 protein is CASTGSHEQYF. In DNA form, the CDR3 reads TGCGCCAGCACCGGTTCCCACGAGCAGTACTTC.

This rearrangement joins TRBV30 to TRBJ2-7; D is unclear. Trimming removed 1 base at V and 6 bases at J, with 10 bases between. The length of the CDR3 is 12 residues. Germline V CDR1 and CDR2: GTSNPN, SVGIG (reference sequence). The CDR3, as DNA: TGTGCCTGGAGTGCGTCTCACTCCGAGCAGTACTTC. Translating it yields CAWSASHSEQYF.